The 9 T cell receptor beta chains in this list originate from one sample, sequenced in a study of T cells in Graves' hyperthyroidism and ophthalmopathy. The CDR3 regions of TCR beta were amplified from RNA transcripts. TCR CDR3 regions were first amplified by RT-PCR with HTBI primers. From the multiplex PCR reads, TCRdb called clonotypes with MiXCR, one entry per CDR3 protein. The sample includes approximately 600,000 distinct CDR3 sequences, roughly 14% seen only once; the top ten take approximately 4.3%. The material sequenced was blood. The receptors shown here come from a woman in her thirties or forties with Graves' ophthalmopathy.

This clonotype was found many times. V is TRBV28 and J is TRBJ2-7; D unclear. Germline values: CDR1 MDHEN, CDR2 SYDVKM. The CDR3 has 12 amino acids. V lost 3 bases and J lost 4, with 7 bases in between. The CDR3 bases are TGTGCCAGCAGTTTTTGGGGTTACGAGCAGTACTTC. Translated, it gives CASSFWGYEQYF.

The V gene is TRBV27, the J gene TRBJ2-7; 8 nucleotides align to TRBD2. CDR3 size: 15 residues. Unmatched junction bases numbered 8, after V lost 5 bases and J lost 2 bases. Germline CDR1 MNHEY, CDR2 SMNVEV (reference sequence). The CDR3 region has the DNA TGTGCCAGCAGTGCCCTGACTAGCGCCACCTACGAGCAGTACTTC. Its translation is CASSALTSATYEQYF.

This clonotype was observed many times. The chain couples TRBV7-2 to TRBJ1-1; D is undetermined. This CDR3 has 13 residues. Germline V gives CDR1 SGHTA, CDR2 FQGNSA. V was pared by 5 bases and J by 4 bases, with 11 bases between. CDR3 amino acids: CASSPLRGTEAFF. The CDR3 nucleotides are TGTGCCAGCAGCCCCCTCCGGGGCACTGAAGCTTTCTTT.

This clonotype was found many times. The V gene is TRBV6-1, the J gene TRBJ2-7; 8 bases are a match to TRBD1. This CDR3 comprises 18 residues. V lost 4 bases and J lost 4; bases outside the gene matches: 18. From germline, CDR1 is MNHNS and CDR2 SASEGT. CDR3 region: CASSGLTRGRRPFYEQYF. CDR3 in DNA: TGTGCCAGCAGTGGCCTAACCAGGGGGCGACGCCCGTTTTACGAGCAGTACTTC.

This clonotype was counted at least ten times. V and J are TRBV7-2 and TRBJ2-7, with D hard to call. Germline CDR1 reads SGHTA; CDR2 reads FQGNSA. This CDR3 comprises 14 residues. Trimming shortened V by 6 bases and J by 1 base, and 13 bases separated the two germline ends. In nucleotides, the CDR3 is TGTGCCAGCAGTCTTGGAATGCGGTCCTACGAGCAGTACTTC. This sequence encodes CASSLGMRSYEQYF.

This clonotype was seen repeatedly, ten times or more. This sequence joins TRBV29-1 and TRBJ1-1; D is unclear. Between the trimmed V and J ends, which lost 2 bases and 4 bases, there was a span of 8 bases. Germline V lookup: CDR1 SQVTM, CDR2 ANQGSEA. There are 12 residues in the CDR3. The chain's CDR3 is CSVEIASTEAFF. In nucleotides, the CDR3 is TGCAGCGTTGAAATAGCGTCCACTGAAGCTTTCTTT. The entire variable domain, with the rest obtained from reference TRBV29-1 and TRBJ1-1, is as follows: SAVISQKPSRDICQRGTSLTIQCQVDSQVTMMFWYRQQPGQSLTLIATANQGSEATYESGFVIDKFPISRPNLTFSTLTVSNMSPEDSSIYLCSVEIASTEAFFGQGTRLTVV.

This clonotype was detected ten times or more. The chain uses TRBV19 and TRBJ1-2, with D perhaps TRBD1 (5 bases). The CDR3 consists of 13 residues. CDR1 is LNHDA and CDR2 is SQIVND in the germline V gene (reference sequence). Between the trimmed V and J ends, which lost 3 bases and 6 bases, there was a span of 11 bases. CDR3 residues: CASSMWGINGYTF. In DNA form, the CDR3 reads TGTGCCAGTAGTATGTGGGGGATCAATGGCTACACCTTC.

This clonotype was counted many times. In DNA form, the CDR3 reads TGTGCCAGCAGCCCGGCGGGCTGGCAAGAGACCCAGTACTTC. This codes for CASSPAGWQETQYF. The V gene is TRBV7-2, the J gene TRBJ2-5; D is perhaps TRBD2 (5 bases). The CDR3 covers 14 residues. Germline-derived CDR1 and CDR2 are SGHTA and FQGNSA. With 5 bases removed from V and 2 bases from J, the gap between germline ends came to 12 bases.

The table lists this clonotype with many counts. This chain joins TRBV24-1 and TRBJ1-2; possible D gene TRBD1, 6 bases. Germline CDR1 and CDR2: KGHDR and SFDVKD. Trimming pared 7 bases from V and 8 bases from J, leaving 16 bases between. This CDR3 spans 13 amino acids. The CDR3 DNA reads TGTGCCACCAGCAAGTACAGGGAGGCGGGCTACACCTTC. This gives the protein CATSKYREAGYTF.